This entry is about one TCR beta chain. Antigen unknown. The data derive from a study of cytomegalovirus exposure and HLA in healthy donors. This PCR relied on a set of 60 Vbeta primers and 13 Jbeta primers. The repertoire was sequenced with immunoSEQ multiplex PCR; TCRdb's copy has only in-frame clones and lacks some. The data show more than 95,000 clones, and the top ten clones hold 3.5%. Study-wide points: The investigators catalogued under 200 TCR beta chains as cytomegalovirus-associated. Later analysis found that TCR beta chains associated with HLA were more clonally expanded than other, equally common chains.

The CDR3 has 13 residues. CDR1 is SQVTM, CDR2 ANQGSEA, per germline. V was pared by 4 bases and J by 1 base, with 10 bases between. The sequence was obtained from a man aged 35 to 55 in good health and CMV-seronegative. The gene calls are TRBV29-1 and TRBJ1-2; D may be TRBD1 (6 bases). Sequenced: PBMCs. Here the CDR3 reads CSVGKDSNYGYTF. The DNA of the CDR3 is TGCAGCGTTGGGAAGGACAGTAACTATGGCTACACCTTC.